These T cell receptor beta chains were read from a single sample in a study of blood T cell repertoires in COVID-19. Libraries were prepared by immunoSEQ multiplex PCR; TCRdb keeps only in-frame clonotypes and omits some of them. This sample has almost 500,000 clones, with around 85% found just once. Sequenced material: PBMCs or T cells enriched from blood (not recorded which). These receptors originate from an older woman who had recovered from COVID-19. CDR3s include the opening cysteine and the closing phenylalanine or tryptophan. A D gene is named only where the DNA matches it firmly. Not every row has a clone size; where given, it reads once, few, many or a size class.

V gene	J gene	clone size	D gene	CDR3 DNA	CDR3 protein
TRBV27	TRBJ2-3	NA	NA	TGTGCCAGCAGTTCTACCGAAGATCCAGATACGCAGTATTTT	CASSSTEDPDTQYF
TRBV12-3/TRBV12-4	TRBJ2-7	NA	TRBD1	TGTGCCAGCAGCCTGGACAGGACCTACGAGCAGTACTTC	CASSLDRTYEQYF
TRBV19	TRBJ1-4	NA	TRBD1	TGTGCCAGTAGGCCGGGACAGGGGTACGAAAAACTGTTTTTT	CASRPGQGYEKLFF
TRBV6-5	TRBJ2-7	NA	TRBD1	TGTGCCAGCAGCCGTAGACAGGGGAAACTCGAGCAGTACTTC	CASSRRQGKLEQYF
TRBV18	TRBJ2-6	NA	NA	TGTGCCAGCTCACCCGCGTTTTCTGGGGCCAACGTCCTGACTTTC	CASSPAFSGANVLTF
TRBV19	TRBJ1-1	NA	NA	TGTGCCAGTAGCATACTACCTTCGGGCACTGAAGCTTTCTTT	CASSILPSGTEAFF
TRBV24-1	TRBJ2-1	NA	TRBD1	TGTGCCACCAGTGACCCGGACAGGATTAACAATGAGCAGTTCTTC	CATSDPDRINNEQFF
TRBV9	TRBJ2-2	NA	TRBD1	TGTGCCAGCAGCCCCCGACAGGGAACCGGGGAGCTGTTTTTT	CASSPRQGTGELFF
TRBV2	TRBJ1-6	many	TRBD1	TGTGCCAGCCAGGACATTTTAGGACAGGCCTATAATTCACCCCTCCACTTT	CASQDILGQAYNSPLHF
TRBV24-1	TRBJ2-2	NA	NA	TGTGCCACCAGTGATCCAAGAACAAACACCGGGGAGCTGTTTTTT	CATSDPRTNTGELFF
TRBV19	TRBJ1-6	once	TRBD1	TGTGCCAGTACCCCATGGACAGGCCCTAATTCACCCCTCCACTTT	CASTPWTGPNSPLHF
TRBV9	TRBJ1-1	NA	NA	TGTGCCAGCAGCGTAGCAGGCGGGGGGGTGAACACTGAAGCTTTCTTT	CASSVAGGGVNTEAFF
TRBV5-1	TRBJ2-1	NA	TRBD2	TGCGCCAGCAGCTCCGAGTGGGGGGGTGCCTACAATGAGCAGTTCTTC	CASSSEWGGAYNEQFF
TRBV12-3/TRBV12-4	TRBJ1-1	NA	TRBD1	TGTGCCAGCAGACCGGACAGGCTGGCAGCTTTCTTT	CASRPDRLAAFF
TRBV6-5	TRBJ1-6	NA	NA	TGTGCCAGTGGGGGGGTTGGGTCACCCCTCCACTTT	CASGGVGSPLHF
TRBV7-2	TRBJ1-6	once	TRBD1	TGTGCCAGCAGCTTAGACAGGGGAGGTGATTCACCCCTCCACTTT	CASSLDRGGDSPLHF
TRBV4-1	TRBJ1-1	NA	NA	TGCGCCAGCAGCCATCAGGGCCTTGAAGCTTTCTTT	CASSHQGLEAFF
TRBV2	TRBJ2-2	NA	TRBD1	TGTGCCAGCAGGGAGACAGGGGCGAACACCGGGGAGCTGTTTTTT	CASRETGANTGELFF
TRBV5-5	TRBJ1-1	NA	NA	TGTGCCAGCAGCCTTGACGCGGCCATTTCGAGGTATAGCACTGAAGCTTTCTTT	CASSLDAAISRYSTEAFF
TRBV6-5	TRBJ2-3	NA	TRBD1	TGTGCCAGTTACACAGGGGGCTTGAGTACAGATACGCAGTATTTT	CASYTGGLSTDTQYF
TRBV2	TRBJ1-5	NA	NA	TGTGCCAGCAGAAGCGGCGAAGGGTGGGAGCCCCAGCATTTT	CASRSGEGWEPQHF
TRBV11-2	TRBJ1-1	few	NA	TGTGCCAGCAGCTTCGGGAACAGGGCTAACACTGAAGCTTTCTTT	CASSFGNRANTEAFF
TRBV3-1/TRBV3-2	TRBJ1-2	NA	TRBD1	TGTGCCAGCAGCCAAGACCCCGGGACAGGGTATGGCTACACCTTC	CASSQDPGTGYGYTF
TRBV7-9	TRBJ2-2	NA	NA	TGTGCCAGCAGCTCACGGGGACACCAGACCGGGGAGCTGTTTTTT	CASSSRGHQTGELFF
TRBV11-3	TRBJ1-2	NA	NA	TGTGCCAGCAGCAGAACTACCCAATATGGCTACACCTTC	CASSRTTQYGYTF
TRBV7-2	TRBJ2-7	NA	TRBD1	TGTGCCAGCAGCACCCGACAGGGGGGGTACGAGCAGTACTTC	CASSTRQGGYEQYF
TRBV5-6	TRBJ1-1	NA	TRBD1	TGTGCCAGCAGCCGACAGGGATGGCTAAACACTGAAGCTTTCTTT	CASSRQGWLNTEAFF
TRBV6-5	TRBJ1-2	many	TRBD1	TGTGCCAGCAGTACACCCGACAGGGGAGCTTTAAGGTACACCTTC	CASSTPDRGALRYTF
TRBV7-8	TRBJ2-7	NA	TRBD1	TGTGCCAGCAGCAACCGGGACAGGGGGCTGGACGAGCAGTACTTC	CASSNRDRGLDEQYF
TRBV24-1	TRBJ2-3	NA	TRBD2	TGTGCCACCAGTGAACCAGATAGCGGGGGGCCCACAGATACGCAGTATTTT	CATSEPDSGGPTDTQYF
TRBV4-1	TRBJ1-6	NA	TRBD1	TGCGCCAGCAGCCGCTCCGGGACAGATAATTCACCCCTCCACTTT	CASSRSGTDNSPLHF
TRBV10-3	TRBJ1-2	NA	NA	TGTGCCATCAGTGAGTCGATGGGTAGAAGCGGTGGCTACACCTTC	CAISESMGRSGGYTF
TRBV3-1/TRBV3-2	TRBJ1-1	few	TRBD1	TGTGCCAGCAGCCAAGATCGCGGACAGGGCAAAGCTTTCTTT	CASSQDRGQGKAFF
TRBV5-1	TRBJ1-3	NA	NA	TGCGCCAGCAGCTTGTTTCAGAAGTCCTCTGGAAACACCATATATTTT	CASSLFQKSSGNTIYF
TRBV19	TRBJ2-1	few	TRBD1	TGTGCCAGTAGTAGGACAGGGGGCTCCTACAATGAGCAGTTCTTC	CASSRTGGSYNEQFF
TRBV28	TRBJ2-3	NA	TRBD2	TGTGCCACCCGGGCCCAGGGACTAGCAGTAGATACGCAGTATTTT	CATRAQGLAVDTQYF
TRBV25-1	TRBJ1-2	NA	NA	TGTGCCAGCAGGGAATCGGGGGGCAGCTATGGCTACACCTTC	CASRESGGSYGYTF
TRBV2	TRBJ1-2	NA	NA	TGTGCCAGCAGGGGGGGTTATAACTATGGCTACACCTTC	CASRGGYNYGYTF
TRBV5-1	TRBJ1-4	NA	TRBD1	TGCGCCAGCAGCAATCCGGGACAGCAGAATGAAAAACTGTTTTTT	CASSNPGQQNEKLFF
TRBV5-5	TRBJ2-7	NA	NA	TGTGCCAGCAGCTTAAAGGGGGTTTTCTCCTACGAGCAGTACTTC	CASSLKGVFSYEQYF
TRBV24-1	TRBJ2-3	once	NA	TGTGCCACCAGTGATCCCGGACACACAGATACGCAGTATTTT	CATSDPGHTDTQYF
TRBV11-2	TRBJ2-6	NA	NA	TGTGCCAGCAGCTTAGTCTTTCCGGGGTCTGGGGCCAACGTCCTGACTTTC	CASSLVFPGSGANVLTF
TRBV28	TRBJ1-4	NA	TRBD1	TGTGCCAGCAGTTCCCCCGGGACAGGGGGCTTGTCTAATGAAAAACTGTTTTTT	CASSSPGTGGLSNEKLFF
TRBV2	TRBJ2-6	NA	NA	TGTGCCACCTCAGGGATTGGGGCCAACGTCCTGACTTTC	CATSGIGANVLTF
TRBV24-1	TRBJ1-2	NA	NA	TGTGCCACCAGTGATTTGGGCTCGGGGATTGGTGGCTACACCTTC	CATSDLGSGIGGYTF
TRBV3-1/TRBV3-2	TRBJ1-2	NA	TRBD1	TGTGCCAGCAGCCACTCGGACAGGGGCCCTTCGCATGGCTACACCTTC	CASSHSDRGPSHGYTF
TRBV3-1/TRBV3-2	TRBJ1-1	NA	NA	TGTGCCAGCAGCCAAGATGGAGGTCTCGGAGCTTTCTTT	CASSQDGGLGAFF
TRBV29-1	TRBJ2-3	once	NA	TGCAGCGCGTCCGGGGGAGATACGCAGTATTTT	CSASGGDTQYF
TRBV6-5	TRBJ1-2	NA	TRBD1	TGTGCCAGCAGTACGACAGGGAACTATGGCTACACCTTC	CASSTTGNYGYTF
TRBV29-1	TRBJ2-1	NA	NA	TGCAGCACCCTTGGAGGACCGAGCTCCTACAATGAGCAGTTCTTC	CSTLGGPSSYNEQFF